These T cell receptor beta chains were read from a single sample in a study of T cells after yellow fever vaccination. TCRdb reanalysed the 5' RACE reads using MiXCR and keeps one entry per CDR3 protein. The sample has 200,000 to 250,000 distinct CDR3 sequences, 3.2% seen once. Here the sequenced sample was CD4+ T cells sorted from PBMCs, taken 10 days after the yellow fever booster vaccination. The receptors were sampled from a man younger than 30 who received the YFV17D yellow fever vaccine. Both conserved end residues are part of each CDR3. The D gene is left open where the match is weak. Size is stated as once, few or many counts, or a class when the clone is expanded.

d_gene	v_gene	j_gene	abundance	CDR3nt	CDR3aa
TRBD2	TRBV7-2	TRBJ2-4	many	TGTGCCAGCCGACCGGGGGGGGGCGCACCCGTACAGTACTTC	CASRPGGGAPVQYF
NA	TRBV10-3	TRBJ1-5	few	TGTGCCATCAGTGGAACCGAAAATCAGCCCCAGCATTTT	CAISGTENQPQHF
NA	TRBV5-1	TRBJ1-2	few	TGCGCCAGCAGTCACGGGTACGATGGCTACACCTTC	CASSHGYDGYTF
TRBD1	TRBV27	TRBJ1-1	few	TGTGCCAGCAGACAAGACGGGACAGGGTCCACTGAAGCTTTCTTT	CASRQDGTGSTEAFF
NA	TRBV9	TRBJ1-5	few	TGTGCCAGCAGCGTAGAGCCAGGGCGAGATCAGCCCCAGCATTTT	CASSVEPGRDQPQHF
TRBD2	TRBV10-3	TRBJ2-1	many	TGTGCCATCACCGGGGGGGCCAATGAGCAGTTCTTC	CAITGGANEQFF
NA	TRBV7-7	TRBJ2-1	many	TGTGCCAGCAGCCCAAGGACAGCACTCTACAATGAGCAGTTCTTC	CASSPRTALYNEQFF
NA	TRBV5-1	TRBJ2-3	many	TGCGCCAGCAGCCCGAGGGCAGATGGAGATACGCAGTATTTT	CASSPRADGDTQYF
TRBD1	TRBV4-3	TRBJ2-2	many	TGCGCCAGCAGCCAAGAGGGCATAGGACAGGCGAACACCGGGGAGCTGTTTTTT	CASSQEGIGQANTGELFF
NA	TRBV4-3	TRBJ2-2	many	TGCGCCAGCAGTCGACCGCCCAGTTCCTACTCCAACACCGGGGAGCTGTTTTTT	CASSRPPSSYSNTGELFF